These 23 T cell receptor beta chains came from one sample sequenced in a study of T cell responses to AZD1222 COVID-19 vaccine. Profiling relied on immunoSEQ multiplex PCR, and the TCRdb table lists in-frame clones only, not all of them. The top ten clones hold about 2.7% of a sample with over 75,000 clones, 85% to 90% of them seen once. This specimen was peripheral blood, taken 28 days after the second AZD1222 dose. These receptors were obtained from an adult who received the AZD1222 COVID-19 vaccine.

The rearrangement links TRBV18 to TRBJ1-3; no reliable D call. Per germline, CDR1 KGHSH and CDR2 LQKENI. The CDR3 loop spans 14 amino acids. Trimming shortened V by 6 bases and J by 5 bases, and 14 bases separated the two germline ends. The CDR3 here is CASSPSGIRNTIYF. CDR3 nucleotides: TGTGCCAGCTCCCCGTCCGGGATCAGAAACACCATATATTTT. The full variable domain, its missing parts supplied by reference TRBV18 and TRBJ1-3, is NAGVMQNPRHLVRRRGQEARLRCSPMKGHSHVYWYRQLPEEGLKFMVYLQKENIIDESGMPKERFSAEFPKEGPSILRIQQVVRGDSAAYFCASSPSGIRNTIYFGEGSWLTVV.

The V gene is TRBV12-3 or TRBV12-4, the J gene TRBJ2-1; D not certain. The CDR3 extends over 13 amino acids. Trimming removed 6 bases from V and 7 bases from J, with 13 bases in between. The CDR3, as DNA: TGTGCCAGCAGACATAACACCGGGAATGAGCAGTTCTTC. Protein: CASRHNTGNEQFF.

This clone has a single count. The chain uses TRBV18 and TRBJ1-1; D is perhaps TRBD1 (6 bases). Germline CDR1 KGHSH, CDR2 LQKENI. This CDR3 is built from 14 residues. Trimming pared 1 base from V and 4 bases from J, leaving 10 bases between. CDR3 in DNA: TGTGCCAGCTCACCACAGGGGGGTACCACTGAAGCTTTCTTT. This gives the protein CASSPQGGTTEAFF.

This sequence joins TRBV12-3 or TRBV12-4 and TRBJ2-7, with D perhaps given as TRBD1 or TRBD2 (5 bases each). Trimming cost V 3 bases and J 4 bases, with 10 bases left between them. The CDR3 consists of 13 residues. CDR3 sequence reads: CASSFGREYEQYF. Here the CDR3 DNA reads TGTGCCAGCAGTTTCGGCAGGGAGTACGAGCAGTACTTC.

The chain is built from TRBV7-8 and TRBJ1-5; D is unclear. In germline, CDR1 is SGHVS, CDR2 FQNEAQ. This CDR3 is built from 15 residues. V was pared by 3 bases and J by 4 bases, with 13 bases between. The CDR3 sequence: CASSLGQAPNQPQHF. The CDR3, as DNA: TGTGCCAGCAGCTTGGGCCAGGCCCCAAATCAGCCCCAGCATTTT.

V usage is TRBV9 and J usage is TRBJ1-2; no firm D call. Trimming pared 0 bases from V and 8 bases from J, leaving 14 bases between. CDR1 SGDLS and CDR2 YYNGEE come from the germline V gene. The CDR3 has 14 residues. The CDR3 here is CASSVEAAGQGYTF. Written as DNA, the CDR3 is TGTGCCAGCAGCGTAGAGGCAGCCGGTCAGGGCTACACCTTC. The full variable domain, its missing parts supplied by reference TRBV9 and TRBJ1-2, is DSGVTQTPKHLITATGQRVTLRCSPRSGDLSVYWYQQSLDQGLQFLIQYYNGEERAKGNILERFSAQQFPDLHSELNLSSLELGDSALYFCASSVEAAGQGYTFGSGTRLTVV.

This chain uses TRBV6-6 with TRBJ2-3; D is unclear. Looked up from germline, CDR1 is MNHNY and CDR2 is SVGAGI (reference sequence). The CDR3 sequence is 12 residues long. V lost 5 bases and J 6 bases, leaving 9 bases between the germline ends. CDR3 coding DNA: TGTGCCAGCAGTACACGGGTGGATACGCAGTATTTT. Protein: CASSTRVDTQYF.

This chain links TRBV27 with TRBJ1-2, with a tentative D call TRBD1 (5 bases). CDR3 length: 13 amino acids. Germline V gene sequence: CDR1 MNHEY, CDR2 SMNVEV (reference sequence). V was trimmed by 6 bases and J by 7 bases, leaving 15 bases between them. The CDR3 nucleotides read TGTGCCAGCAGCGGGGGGGGATTAAGTGGCTACACCTTC. Protein product: CASSGGGLSGYTF.

CDR3 residues: CASRVDRGNTEAFF. CDR3 DNA sequence: TGTGCCAGCAGGGTGGACAGGGGGAACACTGAAGCTTTCTTT. This rearrangement joins TRBV2 to TRBJ1-1; 9 bases map to TRBD1. This CDR3 contains 14 residues. The trim removed 6 bases at V and 1 base at J, leaving 3 bases unmatched. Germline V gene data show CDR1 as SNHLY and CDR2 as FYNNEI.

The genes are TRBV7-8 and TRBJ2-2; D possibly corresponds to TRBD1 (5 bases). V was pared by 5 bases and J by 5 bases, with 12 bases between. The CDR3 covers 14 residues. CDR1 is SGHVS, CDR2 FQNEAQ, per germline. The CDR3 reads CASSRSAGTGELFF. CDR3 in DNA: TGTGCCAGCAGCCGTAGTGCAGGGACCGGGGAGCTGTTTTTT.

The rearrangement uses TRBV5-1 and TRBJ1-1; no clear D. Germline V gene lookup returns CDR1 SGHRS and CDR2 YFSETQ. The CDR3 extends over 13 amino acids. V shed 5 bases and J shed 3 bases, with 11 bases lying between them. CDR3: CASSEGSDTEAFF. The CDR3 DNA reads TGCGCCAGCAGTGAGGGATCGGACACTGAAGCTTTCTTT.

This clone was counted once. The chain joins TRBV30 to TRBJ2-7; tentative D call: TRBD2 (5 bases). The CDR3 runs 13 residues. The V end was cut by 1 base, the J end by 6 bases, with 13 bases between. Germline values: CDR1 GTSNPN, CDR2 SVGIG (reference sequence). This CDR3 reads CAWSGRRSGEQYF. The CDR3, as DNA: TGTGCCTGGAGTGGACGACGAAGCGGCGAGCAGTACTTC.

The V and J genes are TRBV24-1 and TRBJ2-1; 7 bases line up with TRBD2. The junction had 10 bases not matched to a gene; V was cut back by 4 bases and J by 5 bases. There are 16 residues in the CDR3. Germline V gene lookup returns CDR1 KGHDR and CDR2 SFDVKD. The CDR3 sequence: CATSEASSGVDNEQFF. The CDR3, as DNA: TGTGCCACCAGTGAAGCCTCAAGCGGGGTAGACAATGAGCAGTTCTTC.

This chain links TRBV6-5 with TRBJ2-5; D not resolved. The CDR3 length is 11 residues. V lost 6 bases and J 4 bases, leaving 6 bases between the germline ends. CDR1 is MNHEY, CDR2 SVGAGI, per germline. For the CDR3, the DNA is TGTGCCAGCAGACAAGTAGAGACCCAGTACTTC. It specifies CASRQVETQYF.

This rearrangement joins TRBV9 to TRBJ1-3; a weak D match, TRBD1 (5 bases). Trimming shortened V by 3 bases and J by 0 bases, and 13 bases separated the two germline ends. Looked up from germline, CDR1 is SGDLS and CDR2 is YYNGEE. This CDR3 comprises 16 residues. The chain's CDR3 is CASSAGGRLSGNTIYF. CDR3 coding DNA: TGTGCCAGCAGCGCCGGGGGGAGGCTCTCTGGAAACACCATATATTTT.

This clone is classed as medium-sized (0.01 to 0.1%). This chain links TRBV6-1 with TRBJ2-5; 9 positions match TRBD2. In germline, CDR1 is MNHNS, CDR2 SASEGT. V lost 3 bases, J lost 4 bases, and 9 bases stayed unmatched. The CDR3 spans 16 residues. CDR3 sequence: CASSELAGSGGETQYF. As DNA, the CDR3 is TGTGCCAGCAGTGAGCTAGCGGGAAGTGGGGGAGAGACCCAGTACTTC.

CDR3 DNA sequence: TGTGCCAGCAGCAGCGATTCTGGGGCCTATGGCTACACCTTC. Translating it yields CASSSDSGAYGYTF. V and J are TRBV3-1 (or the pseudogene TRBV3-2) and TRBJ1-2; the D gene is possibly TRBD1 (5 bases). The CDR3 consists of 14 residues. Germline CDR1 and CDR2: LGHDT and YNNKEL (reference sequence). V lost 5 bases, J lost 4 bases, and 14 bases lay in between.

This clone was found once. The chain links TRBV19 to TRBJ1-2; D remains ambiguous. Germline loops: CDR1 LNHDA, CDR2 SQIVND (reference sequence). The CDR3 has 13 amino acids. Trimming took 1 base from V and 3 from J, leaving 6 bases between them. The CDR3 loop is CASSIGEDYGYTF. The CDR3 nucleotides are TGTGCCAGTAGTATAGGGGAGGACTATGGCTACACCTTC.

The genes are TRBV7-9 and TRBJ1-2; 7 nucleotides line up with TRBD1. The CDR3 loop spans 14 amino acids. In germline, CDR1 is SEHNR, CDR2 FQNEAQ (reference sequence). V lost 5 bases to trimming and J lost 2 bases; unmatched junction nucleotides: 5. The CDR3 spells CASSRGTANYGYTF. The CDR3 DNA follows: TGTGCCAGCAGCCGCGGGACAGCCAACTATGGCTACACCTTC.

The genes are TRBV27 and TRBJ1-2; D perhaps matches TRBD1 (6 bases). Germline CDR1 and CDR2: MNHEY and SMNVEV (reference sequence). The CDR3 is 13 residues long. The ends were cut back, 4 bases at V and 4 bases at J, with 10 bases in the middle. As DNA, the CDR3 is TGTGCCAGCAGTTATCAGGGGACCTATGGCTACACCTTC. Amino acid sequence: CASSYQGTYGYTF.

This chain joins TRBV2 and TRBJ2-7, with 9 bases fitting TRBD2. Germline V gene sequence: CDR1 SNHLY, CDR2 FYNNEI. The J segment lost 9 bases and the V segment lost 6 bases, leaving 18 bases of the junction unmatched. The CDR3 totals 16 residues. CDR3 in DNA: TGTGCCAGCAGCGGAGCCGGGACTAGCTTTGGGATGCGGCAGTACTTC. It specifies CASSGAGTSFGMRQYF.

V usage is TRBV5-1 and J usage is TRBJ1-1; the match to TRBD1 covers 11 bases. The V gene's germline CDR1 is SGHRS and CDR2 YFSETQ. V dropped 4 bases and J dropped 2; count of bases not matched to a gene: 4. The CDR3 totals 15 residues. The CDR3 DNA sequence: TGCGCCAGCAGCGGTGGACAGGGGGCAAACACTGAAGCTTTCTTT. Protein: CASSGGQGANTEAFF.

The J gene is TRBJ1-5, the V gene TRBV7-2, with 12 nucleotides matching TRBD1. The junction had 4 bases not matched to a gene; V was cut back by 4 bases and J by 6 bases. The CDR3 has 15 residues. CDR1 and CDR2 from the germline V gene are SGHTA and FQGNSA. DNA of the CDR3: TGTGCCAGCAGCTCCGGGACAGGGGGCTCTCAGCCCCAGCATTTT. The encoded protein is CASSSGTGGSQPQHF.